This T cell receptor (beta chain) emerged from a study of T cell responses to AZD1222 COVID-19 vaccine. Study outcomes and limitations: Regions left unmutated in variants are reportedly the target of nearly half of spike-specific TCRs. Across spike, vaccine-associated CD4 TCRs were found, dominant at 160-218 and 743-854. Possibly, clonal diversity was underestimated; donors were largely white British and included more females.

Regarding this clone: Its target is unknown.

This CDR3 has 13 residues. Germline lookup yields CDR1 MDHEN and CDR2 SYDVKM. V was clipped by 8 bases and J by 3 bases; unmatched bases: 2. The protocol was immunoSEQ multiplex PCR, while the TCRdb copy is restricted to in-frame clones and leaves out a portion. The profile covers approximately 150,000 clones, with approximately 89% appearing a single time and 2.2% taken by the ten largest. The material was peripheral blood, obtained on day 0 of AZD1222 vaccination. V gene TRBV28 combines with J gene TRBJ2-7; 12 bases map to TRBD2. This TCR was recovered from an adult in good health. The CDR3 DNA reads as TGTGCCAGCGGACTAGCGGGAAGCTACGAGCAGTACTTC. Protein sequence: CASGLAGSYEQYF.